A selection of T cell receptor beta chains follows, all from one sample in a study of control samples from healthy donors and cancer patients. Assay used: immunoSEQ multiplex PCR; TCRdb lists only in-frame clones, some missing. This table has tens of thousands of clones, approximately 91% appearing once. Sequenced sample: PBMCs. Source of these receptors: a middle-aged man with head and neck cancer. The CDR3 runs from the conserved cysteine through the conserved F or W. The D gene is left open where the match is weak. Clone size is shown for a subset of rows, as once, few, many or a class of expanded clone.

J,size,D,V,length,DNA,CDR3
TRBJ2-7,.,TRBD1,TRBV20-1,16,TGCAGTGCTAGTGGGGGTCAGGGGGAAAGCTCCTACGAGCAGTACTTC,CSASGGQGESSYEQYF
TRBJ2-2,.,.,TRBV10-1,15,TGCGCCAGCAGTAAGGACAGCGCGAACACCGGGGAGCTGTTTTTT,CASSKDSANTGELFF
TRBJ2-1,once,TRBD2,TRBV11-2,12,TGTGCCAGCAGCTTGGCGGGGGATGAGCAGTTCTTC,CASSLAGDEQFF
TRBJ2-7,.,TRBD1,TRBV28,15,TGTGCCAGCAGTCCCTCGGGGACAGGGGGCTACGAGCAGTACTTC,CASSPSGTGGYEQYF
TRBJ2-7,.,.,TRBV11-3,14,TGTGCCAGCAGCTACCGACCCTCGGGCTACGAGCAGTACTTC,CASSYRPSGYEQYF
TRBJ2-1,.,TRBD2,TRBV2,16,TGTGCCAGCAGTGAGGTACGAGCGGGAACCTACAATGAGCAGTTCTTC,CASSEVRAGTYNEQFF
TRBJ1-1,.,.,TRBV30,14,TGTGCCTGGAGTCGGGGGGGTGATGGCACTGAAGCTTTCTTT,CAWSRGGDGTEAFF
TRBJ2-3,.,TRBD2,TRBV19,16,TGTGCCAGTAGTCCCAGGACTAGCGTTGGCACAGATACGCAGTATTTT,CASSPRTSVGTDTQYF
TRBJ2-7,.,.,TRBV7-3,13,TGTGCCAGCAGCCTTCTGGGCGGCGATGAGCAGTACTTC,CASSLLGGDEQYF
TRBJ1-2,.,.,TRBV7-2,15,TGTGCCAGCAGCCCTTCTGGCGAGGACCTAGGCGGCTACACCTTC,CASSPSGEDLGGYTF
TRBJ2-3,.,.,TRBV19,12,TGTGCCAGTAGACGGAGCACAGATACGCAGTATTTT,CASRRSTDTQYF
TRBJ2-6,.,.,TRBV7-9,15,TGTGCCAGCAGCTCCCAGTGGGCTGGGGCCAACGTCCTGACTTTC,CASSSQWAGANVLTF
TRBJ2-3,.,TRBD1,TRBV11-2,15,TGTGCCAGCAGCTCCGGGACAGGGATCACAGATACGCAGTATTTT,CASSSGTGITDTQYF
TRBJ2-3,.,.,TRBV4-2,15,TGTGCCAGCAGCCTCCGGGACTGGTACACAGATACGCAGTATTTT,CASSLRDWYTDTQYF
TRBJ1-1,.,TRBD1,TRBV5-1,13,TGCGCCAGCAGTCGACAGGGAAGCACTGAAGCTTTCTTT,CASSRQGSTEAFF
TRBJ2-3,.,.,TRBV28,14,TGTGCCAGCAGTTTAGTTCAGAGCACAGATACGCAGTATTTT,CASSLVQSTDTQYF
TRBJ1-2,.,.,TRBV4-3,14,TGCGCCAGCAGCCAAGTGCTCAGGGTTCATGGCTACACCTTC,CASSQVLRVHGYTF
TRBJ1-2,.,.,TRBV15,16,TGTGCCACCACCCAAAAACCCCAGTATTCTAACTATGGCTACACCTTC,CATTQKPQYSNYGYTF
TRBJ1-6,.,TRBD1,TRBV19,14,TGTGCCACACAACTGACAGGGGAAAATTCACCCCTCCACTTT,CATQLTGENSPLHF
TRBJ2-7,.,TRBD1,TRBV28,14,TGTGCCACCCTCAATGACAGGGAACCCTACGAGCAGTACTTC,CATLNDREPYEQYF